This T cell receptor (beta chain) is drawn from a study of cytomegalovirus exposure and HLA in healthy donors. A single count supports this clone. No antigen is known for it. The PCR was carried out with 60 Vbeta primers and 13 Jbeta primers. Original data processing: The count from a later analysis was tens of millions of unique TCR beta chains, some 10 million of them shared. TCRdb's table, derived via immunoSEQ multiplex PCR, lists solely in-frame clones and lacks some. Clonal size and the V and J genes are those of that table, whereas D and trimming came from the DNA. Of around 210,000 clones listed, around 77% were seen once; the top ten hold roughly 3%. Whole-study results and caveats: The study flagged around 160 TCR beta chains as cytomegalovirus-associated.

With V trimmed by 6 bases and J by 7 bases, 14 bases remained unmatched. The V gene's germline CDR1 is MNHEY and CDR2 SMNVEV (reference sequence). The CDR3 length is 16 residues. This clonotype was obtained from a woman in her 30s in good health and CMV-seronegative. Sequencing was done on a sample of PBMCs. The gene calls are TRBV27 and TRBJ2-1; the match to TRBD2 covers 8 bases. Here the CDR3 DNA reads TGTGCCAGCAGAGCAGGGATCAGCGGGAGATGGAATGAGCAGTTCTTC. Residues: CASRAGISGRWNEQFF.